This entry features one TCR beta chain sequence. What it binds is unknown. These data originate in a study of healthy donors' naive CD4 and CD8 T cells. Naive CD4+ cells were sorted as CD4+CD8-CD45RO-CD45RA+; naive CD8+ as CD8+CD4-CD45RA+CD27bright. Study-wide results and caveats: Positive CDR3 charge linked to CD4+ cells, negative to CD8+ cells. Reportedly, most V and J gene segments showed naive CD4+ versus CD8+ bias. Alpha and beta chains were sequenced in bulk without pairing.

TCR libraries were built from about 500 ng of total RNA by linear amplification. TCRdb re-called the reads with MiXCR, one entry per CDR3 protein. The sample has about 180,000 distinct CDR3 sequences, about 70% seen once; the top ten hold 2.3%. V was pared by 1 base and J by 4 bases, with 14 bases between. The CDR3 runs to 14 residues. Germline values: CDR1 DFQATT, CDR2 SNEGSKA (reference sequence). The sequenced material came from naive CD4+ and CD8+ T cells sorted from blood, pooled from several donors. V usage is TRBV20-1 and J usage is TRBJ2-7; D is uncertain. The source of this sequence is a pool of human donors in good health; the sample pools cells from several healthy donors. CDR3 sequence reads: CSARGPSYLYEQYF. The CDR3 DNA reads TGCAGTGCTAGAGGCCCGAGCTACCTTTACGAGCAGTACTTC.